This entry describes one T cell receptor (beta chain). Germline lookup yields CDR1 GTSNPN and CDR2 SVGIG (reference sequence). The V and J ends lost 3 bases and 0 bases respectively, with 20 bases between them. This CDR3 spans 18 amino acids. The data stem from a study of blood T cell repertoires in COVID-19. Study in general: The United States, Italy and Spain supplied acute and convalescent COVID-19 samples. T cells, B-cell-depleted T cells, or PBMCs supplied cDNA or gDNA.

As processed by the authors: Quantification of nucleated cells was approximated via reference gene primer amplification. Repertoires were generated with immunoSEQ multiplex PCR, while TCRdb's copy carries only in-frame clones and drops some. V, J and clone size derive from that table, while D and trimming were established from the DNA sequence. In the table there are under 150,000 clones, roughly 84% of which are singletons. Sequenced material: peripheral blood. The V call is TRBV30, the J call TRBJ2-2; D might be TRBD1 (5 bases). The TCR comes from a man aged 55 to 70 with acute or convalescent COVID-19. Here the CDR3 DNA reads TGTGCCTGGAGGGGCCCTAGGGGTCAGGCTTCGAACACCGGGGAGCTGTTTTTT. It codes for CAWRGPRGQASNTGELFF.